This T cell receptor (beta chain) derives from a study of T cell responses to AZD1222 COVID-19 vaccine (dated by TCRdb to the early 2020s). About the investigation overall: AZD1222 recipients with second doses at about 4 weeks or about 12 weeks were pooled, because spike-specific TCR depth and breadth did not differ between schedules. A total of roughly 240 trial participants underwent TCR sequencing, of whom around 200 received two doses of AZD1222 and roughly 25 received two doses of the MenACWY control vaccine. Trial participants were enrolled by age into subgroups of 18-55, 56-69 and 70-plus years, and around 150, 29 and 61 TCR-sequenced participants, respectively, were included in these subgroups.

Paper-wide results and their limitations: Most participants were white British and females outnumbered males, and the authors suggested that clonal diversity may have been underestimated. The 56-69-year group was small, and its depth increase did not reach significance, likely because of low power. Because no day 14 peak-response samples were available, repertoires were characterized only after the peak T cell response. The whole spike protein was spanned by vaccine-associated CD4 TCRs, and dominant responses were seen in regions 160-218 and 743-854. Reportedly, almost half of the unique spike-specific TCRs recognized epitopes lying outside the regions that are mutated in the B.1.351 and B.1.1.7 variants. After two AZD1222 doses, both the breadth and the depth of spike-specific TCRs were significantly higher than at day 0 and than in MenACWY recipients. Only five or six AZD1222 recipients were SARS-CoV-2 seropositive at baseline, limiting conclusions about previously exposed vaccinees.

The CDR3 regions of human TCRbeta chains were subjected to immunosequencing. Under the source paper's analysis protocol: Repertoire TCRs were matched against a reference library of SARS-CoV-2-specific TCRs generated with the MIRA antigen-specificity platform. Breadth was defined as the fraction of unique TCRs that were SARS-CoV-2-associated, and depth was defined as the fraction of total T cells that were SARS-CoV-2-associated. Using the MIRA data, each spike-specific TCR was mapped to the spike region that the TCR reacts to and placed in a CD4 or CD8 class. Log10-transformed breadth and depth values were compared by one-way ANOVA with Sidak's multiple comparisons tests. Entries here come from immuneACCESS through TCRdb and include only in-frame sequences with V and J called. Some clones fail to appear in such tables; in the studies checked, an unresolved V gene covers under half of the shortfall, and the cause of the remainder is unknown. That table furnishes V, J and clone size, whereas the DNA furnished D and trimming. The sample profile shows about 110,000 clones; roughly nine tenths of them were found once. Clones ranked in the top ten supply 5% to 6% of the sample.

The sample's time point label is to be understood as: baseline before first vaccination. The vaccinee samples were drawn from two UK trials, COV001 and COV002, one of which was a single-blind randomized controlled phase 2/3 trial testing AZD1222 (ChAdOx1 nCoV-19) in healthy adults. For TCRbeta chain sequencing, PBMC samples were collected from trial participants at day 0 and at day 28 after the second dose. There are 17 amino acids in the CDR3, from cysteine to phenylalanine inclusive. The sequence is cut down to CDR3 DNA, 51 bases in frame from base 1. V and J lose 7 bases and 1 base, and a span of 20 bases separates them. CDR1 and CDR2 were assigned from the germline V gene (reference sequence) as MNHEY and SMNVEV. Comments on this clone: This receptor's antigen is unknown. No much larger clone is present one base from it, and per-base qualities are unavailable.

The clonotype comes from an adult in good health. The rearrangement combines TRBV27 with TRBJ1-5; tentative D gene TRBD1, with 5 bases matching. The sample consisted of peripheral blood, taken on day 0 of AZD1222 vaccination. At the DNA level, the sequence is TGTGCCAGCATGTTCAATGCAGGGCCTATGAGCAATCAGCCCCAGCATTTT. Its translation is CASMFNAGPMSNQPQHF.